A single sample is the source of the 4 T cell receptor beta chains below, sequenced in a study of vaccination effects on CD4 cells after COVID-19 (dated by TCRdb to between 2020 and 2023). No antigen has been identified for these receptors. Libraries came from the immunoSEQ multiplex PCR assay. TCRdb obtained this table from immuneACCESS and retained in-frame rearrangements with V and J assigned. These tables miss some clones; where compared with another copy, unresolved V genes account for less than half of the shortfall, and the remainder is unexplained. A total of over 45,000 clones appear in this sample, roughly three fifths of them only once. The top ten hold roughly 6% of the sample. After around 10 days of culture, CD4+ T cells were isolated with the EasySep CD4+ T cell isolation kit. Sequenced material: CD4+ T cells from PBMCs cultured without peptide, taken before COVID-19 vaccination. Source of these receptors: a human donor who received a COVID-19 vaccine.

This clone was recorded a few times. This chain connects TRBV10-3 to TRBJ1-2; D possibly corresponds to TRBD1 (5 bases). The CDR3 has 14 amino acids. CDR1 is ENHRY and CDR2 is SYGVKD in the germline V gene. V lost 0 bases to trimming and J lost 10 bases, with 15 bases between them. The CDR3 DNA sequence: TGTGCCATCAGTGAGTCGACGTCAGGGACTTTCTACACCTTC. Its translation: CAISESTSGTFYTF.

This clone was seen a few times. V and J are TRBV7-9 and TRBJ2-7; D may correspond to TRBD1 or TRBD2 (5 bases each). This CDR3 spans 12 amino acids. V was shortened by 3 bases and J by 6 bases, with 9 bases between the two germline ends. CDR1 is SEHNR, CDR2 FQNEAQ, per germline (reference sequence). The chain's CDR3 is CASSFGGPEQYF. The CDR3 DNA reads as TGTGCCAGCAGCTTTGGGGGACCCGAGCAGTACTTC.

This clone was found once. The chain links TRBV7-9 to TRBJ2-3, with TRBD2 matching 14 bases. The germline V gene has CDR1 SEHNR and CDR2 FQNEAQ (reference sequence). The CDR3 covers 18 residues. V was clipped by 5 bases and J by 4 bases; unmatched bases: 11. CDR3 nucleotides: TGTGCCAGCAGCCCTCAAGCCTTGGGACTAGCGGGAGCAGATACGCAGTATTTT. It encodes CASSPQALGLAGADTQYF.

The gene calls are TRBV5-1 and TRBJ2-3, with 11 positions matching TRBD2. The germline CDR1 and CDR2 sequences are SGHRS and YFSETQ. V lost 3 bases to trimming and J lost 6 bases; unmatched junction nucleotides: 9. The CDR3 loop spans 16 amino acids. The DNA for the CDR3 is TGCGCCAGCAGCTCACTGGGGACTAGCGGTGGGGATACGCAGTATTTT. It encodes CASSSLGTSGGDTQYF.